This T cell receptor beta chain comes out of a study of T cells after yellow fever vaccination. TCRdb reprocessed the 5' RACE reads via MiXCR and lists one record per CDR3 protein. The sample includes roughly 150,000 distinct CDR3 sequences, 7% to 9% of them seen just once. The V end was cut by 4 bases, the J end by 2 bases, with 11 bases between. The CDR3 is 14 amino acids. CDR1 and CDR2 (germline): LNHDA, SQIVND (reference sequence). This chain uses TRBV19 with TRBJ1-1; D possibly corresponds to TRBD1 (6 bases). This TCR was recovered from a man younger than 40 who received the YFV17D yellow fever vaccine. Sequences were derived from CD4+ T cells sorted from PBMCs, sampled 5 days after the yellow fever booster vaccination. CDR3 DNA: TGTGCCAGTAGTACCTCGACAGGAAACACTGAAGCTTTCTTT. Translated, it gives CASSTSTGNTEAFF.